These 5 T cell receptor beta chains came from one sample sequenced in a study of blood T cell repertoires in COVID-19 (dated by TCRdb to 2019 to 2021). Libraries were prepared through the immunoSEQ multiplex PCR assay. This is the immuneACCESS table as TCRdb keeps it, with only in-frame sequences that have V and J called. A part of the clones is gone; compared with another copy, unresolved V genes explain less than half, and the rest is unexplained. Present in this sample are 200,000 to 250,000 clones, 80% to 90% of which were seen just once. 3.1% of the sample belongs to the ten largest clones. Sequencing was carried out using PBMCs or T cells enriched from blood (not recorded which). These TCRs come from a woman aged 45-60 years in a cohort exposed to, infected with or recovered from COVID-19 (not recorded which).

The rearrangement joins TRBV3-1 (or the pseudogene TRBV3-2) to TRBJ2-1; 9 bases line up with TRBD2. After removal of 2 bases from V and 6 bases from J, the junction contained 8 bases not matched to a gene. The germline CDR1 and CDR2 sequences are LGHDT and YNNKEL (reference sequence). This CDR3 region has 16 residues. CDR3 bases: TGTGCCAGCAGCCAACGAGGTGCGGGGGGGCGCAATGAGCAGTTCTTC. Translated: CASSQRGAGGRNEQFF.

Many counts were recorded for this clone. In nucleotides, the CDR3 is TGTGCCAGCAGCTCAGGGTTCCTAGCTAACTATGGCTACACCTTC. Translation gives CASSSGFLANYGYTF. The V and J genes are TRBV28 and TRBJ1-2; weak D call: TRBD1 (5 bases). V dropped 6 bases and J dropped 0 bases, with 14 bases sitting between them. Per germline, CDR1 MDHEN and CDR2 SYDVKM. CDR3 length: 15 residues.

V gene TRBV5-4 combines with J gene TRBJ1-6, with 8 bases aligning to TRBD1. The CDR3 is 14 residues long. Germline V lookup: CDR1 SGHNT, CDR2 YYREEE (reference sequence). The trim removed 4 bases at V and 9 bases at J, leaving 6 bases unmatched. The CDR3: CASSPGQGSSPLHF. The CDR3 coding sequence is TGTGCCAGCAGCCCAGGACAGGGAAGTTCACCCCTCCACTTT.

The CDR3 is CASSFTGAGSNTEAFF. As DNA, the CDR3 is TGCGCCAGCAGCTTTACAGGGGCCGGATCGAACACTGAAGCTTTCTTT. The rearrangement uses TRBV5-1 and TRBJ1-1; 7 nucleotides line up with TRBD1. V was clipped by 2 bases and J by 1 base; unmatched bases: 8. This CDR3 is built from 16 residues. Germline lookup yields CDR1 SGHRS and CDR2 YFSETQ.

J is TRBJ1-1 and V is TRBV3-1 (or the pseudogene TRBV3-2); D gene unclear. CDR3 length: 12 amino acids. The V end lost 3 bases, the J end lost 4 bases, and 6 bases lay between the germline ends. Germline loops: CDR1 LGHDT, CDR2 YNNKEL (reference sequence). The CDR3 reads CASSHDFTEAFF. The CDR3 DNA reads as TGTGCCAGCAGCCATGACTTCACTGAAGCTTTCTTT.